These 12 T cell receptor beta chains originate from one sample sequenced in a study of shared clonotypes between healthy human individuals. Profiled with immunoSEQ multiplex PCR; TCRdb holds only in-frame clones, not every one. The sample lists approximately 530,000 clones; about 96% were seen once. Sequencing was done on a sample of naive CD4+ T cells sorted from blood. Subset in this sample: CD45RA+ positively selected. All receptors come from a woman aged 25-40 years in good health.

The V and J genes are TRBV28 and TRBJ1-1, with a possible D match to TRBD1 (6 bases). Between the trimmed V and J ends, which lost 6 bases and 1 base, there was a span of 12 bases. This CDR3 is built from 14 residues. CDR1 and CDR2 from the germline V gene are MDHEN and SYDVKM. The CDR3 loop is CASSRGQSNTEAFF. The DNA for the CDR3 is TGTGCCAGCAGCAGGGGACAATCGAACACTGAAGCTTTCTTT. Full variable domain (outside the CDR3, taken from reference TRBV28 and TRBJ1-1): DVKVTQSSRYLVKRTGEKVFLECVQDMDHENMFWYRQDPGLGLRLIYFSYDVKMKEKGDIPEGYSVSREKKERFSLILESASTNQTSMYLCASSRGQSNTEAFFGQGTRLTVV.

This clone has just a few counts. The V and J genes are TRBV14 and TRBJ1-1; 10 positions agree with TRBD1. There are 18 residues in the CDR3. The trim removed 1 base at V and 1 base at J, leaving 9 bases unmatched. In germline, CDR1 is SGHDN, CDR2 FVKESK. The CDR3 region is CASSQASRDRGPNTEAFF. Here the CDR3 DNA reads TGTGCCAGCAGCCAAGCGTCCCGGGACAGGGGACCGAACACTGAAGCTTTCTTT. Full variable domain (missing parts from reference TRBV14 and TRBJ1-1): EAGVTQFPSHSVIEKGQTVTLRCDPISGHDNLYWYRRVMGKEIKFLLHFVKESKQDESGMPNNRFLAERTGGTYSTLKVQPAELEDSGVYFCASSQASRDRGPNTEAFFGQGTRLTVV.

The CDR3 region has the DNA TGCAGCGTTGGCGGCAGGGTCTCCTACGAGCAGTACTTC. It encodes CSVGGRVSYEQYF. The genes are TRBV29-1 and TRBJ2-7, with D possibly being TRBD1 (5 bases). CDR3 length: 13 amino acids. The V and J ends lost 4 bases and 0 bases respectively, with 10 bases between them. CDR1 and CDR2 from the germline V gene are SQVTM and ANQGSEA.

This clone was found once. The chain links TRBV5-5 to TRBJ1-3, with 10 bases fitting TRBD1. V trimming: 4 bases; J trimming: 16 bases; junction bases outside the gene matches: 8. The CDR3 extends over 12 amino acids. CDR1 is SGHKS and CDR2 is YYEKEE in the germline V gene (reference sequence). CDR3 DNA: TGTGCCAGCAGCCCGACAGGGGGCGAAGTTTATTTT. This translates into CASSPTGGEVYF. Full variable domain (rest looked up from reference TRBV5-5 and TRBJ1-3): DAGVTQSPTHLIKTRGQQVTLRCSPISGHKSVSWYQQVLGQGPQFIFQYYEKEERGRGNFPDRFSARQFPNYSSELNVNALLLGDSALYLCASSPTGGEVYFGEGSWLTVV.

The V call is TRBV7-9, the J call TRBJ1-2, with 8 nucleotides matching TRBD1. The CDR3 runs to 13 residues. V dropped 4 bases and J dropped 8; count of bases not matched to a gene: 6. Germline values: CDR1 SEHNR, CDR2 FQNEAQ (reference sequence). CDR3 nucleotide sequence: TGTGCCAGCAGCTACGGACAGGGTGCCGGCTACACCTTC. This gives the protein CASSYGQGAGYTF.

This chain links TRBV10-3 with TRBJ1-1, with D perhaps matching TRBD1 (5 bases). CDR1 is ENHRY, CDR2 SYGVKD, per germline. This CDR3 comprises 14 residues. V lost 4 bases, J lost 3 bases, and 12 bases lay in between. CDR3 sequence reads: CAISGWGRDTEAFF. In DNA form, the CDR3 reads TGTGCCATCAGTGGATGGGGGAGAGACACTGAAGCTTTCTTT.

The chain uses TRBV9 and TRBJ1-2, with no clear D. CDR3 length: 14 residues. V shed 0 bases and J shed 4 bases, with 10 bases lying between them. Germline V CDR1 and CDR2: SGDLS, YYNGEE. Here the CDR3 reads CASSVGADSYGYTF. DNA of the CDR3: TGTGCCAGCAGCGTAGGGGCGGACTCCTATGGCTACACCTTC.

This clone was counted a single time. The gene calls are TRBV14 and TRBJ2-6; D is unclear. This CDR3 contains 14 residues. Germline lookup yields CDR1 SGHDN and CDR2 FVKESK. Trimming took 4 bases from V and 3 from J, leaving 7 bases between them. In nucleotides, the CDR3 is TGTGCCAGCAGCCCAAGGAGTGGGGCCAACGTCCTGACTTTC. Protein product: CASSPRSGANVLTF. The variable domain in full, with the rest retrieved from reference TRBV14 and TRBJ2-6, is EAGVTQFPSHSVIEKGQTVTLRCDPISGHDNLYWYRRVMGKEIKFLLHFVKESKQDESGMPNNRFLAERTGGTYSTLKVQPAELEDSGVYFCASSPRSGANVLTFGAGSRLTVL.

The chain joins TRBV5-1 to TRBJ2-1; D is unclear. Looked up from germline, CDR1 is SGHRS and CDR2 is YFSETQ. The CDR3 length is 13 residues. V gave up 0 bases and J gave up 7 bases, with 8 bases separating them. DNA of the CDR3: TGCGCCAGCAGCTTGGATGGTGTTAATGAGCAGTTCTTC. Protein: CASSLDGVNEQFF.

This clone came up once. Compared with germline, one end of the junction differs, possibly owing to a read error. This chain's CDR3 is CSVEDRASGGANF. Here the CDR3 DNA reads TGCAGCGTTGAAGATCGAGCTAGCGGGGGGGCGAACTTC. The chain uses TRBV29-1 and TRBJ2-7; TRBD2 agrees at 12 bases. Germline CDR1 SQVTM, CDR2 ANQGSEA. The CDR3 runs to 13 residues.

The V call is TRBV5-1, the J call TRBJ2-7, with 8 nucleotides matching TRBD2. The CDR3 has 16 amino acids. J lost 0 bases, V lost 1 base, and 6 bases had no gene match. Germline V gene lookup returns CDR1 SGHRS and CDR2 YFSETQ. CDR3 amino acids: CASSLLGSGASYEQYF. For the CDR3, the DNA is TGCGCCAGCAGCTTGTTGGGTAGCGGGGCCTCCTACGAGCAGTACTTC.

The CDR3 coding sequence is TGTGCCAGCAGCTTTGGTGAAAAACTGTTTTTT. Amino acid sequence: CASSFGEKLFF. V gene TRBV11-2 combines with J gene TRBJ1-4; D not certain. Per germline, CDR1 SGHAT and CDR2 FQNNGV. V was shortened by 3 bases and J by 7 bases, with 3 bases between the two germline ends. There are 11 residues in the CDR3.